This T cell receptor (beta chain) is from a study of vaccination and CD4 T cells after COVID-19. The CDR3 spans 16 residues. With 0 bases clipped from V and 0 bases from J, the junction kept 3 bases outside the gene matches. Looked up from germline, CDR1 is DFQATT and CDR2 is SNEGSKA (reference sequence). Worth noting for this clonotype: Antigen: not known.

An Oncomine TCR Beta short-read assay was used to sequence the DNA from cultured CD4+ T cells. TCRdb independently ran MiXCR on the PCR reads; one entry per CDR3 protein. In the table there are about 15,000 distinct CDR3 sequences, about 39% of which are singletons. Regarding treatment: approximately 10-day PBMC culture with coronavirus spike peptide pools or control peptides (ViraFEST assay). First, ViraFEST expanded antigen-specific T cells with peptide pools, and next it sequenced the TCRs. This clonotype originated in a human donor who had recovered from COVID-19. This chain uses TRBV20-1 with TRBJ2-5; 11 positions match TRBD2. Sequencing used CD4+ T cells from blood, cultured in vitro, obtained before SARS-CoV-2 vaccination. CDR3 in DNA: TGCAGTGCTAGAGAAGGACTAGCGGGTAACCAAGAGACCCAGTACTTC. Amino acid sequence: CSAREGLAGNQETQYF.